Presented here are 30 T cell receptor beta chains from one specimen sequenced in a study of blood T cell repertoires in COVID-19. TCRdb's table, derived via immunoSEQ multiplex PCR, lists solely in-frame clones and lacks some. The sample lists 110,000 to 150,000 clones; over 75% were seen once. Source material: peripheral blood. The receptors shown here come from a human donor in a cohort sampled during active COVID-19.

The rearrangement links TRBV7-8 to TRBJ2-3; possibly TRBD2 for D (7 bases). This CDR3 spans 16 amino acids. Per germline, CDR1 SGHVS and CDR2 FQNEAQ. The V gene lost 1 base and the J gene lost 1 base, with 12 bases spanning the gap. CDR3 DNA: TGTGCCAGCAGCTTAGGTGCGGGGGCAGGCACAGATACGCAGTATTTT. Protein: CASSLGAGAGTDTQYF.

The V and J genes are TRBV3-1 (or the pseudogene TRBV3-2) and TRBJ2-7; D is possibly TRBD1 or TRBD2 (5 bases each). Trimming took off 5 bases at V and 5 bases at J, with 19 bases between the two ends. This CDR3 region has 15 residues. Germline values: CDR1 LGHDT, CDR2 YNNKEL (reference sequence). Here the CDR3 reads CASSKGELAIHEQYF. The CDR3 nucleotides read TGTGCCAGCAGCAAAGGGGAGTTGGCTATCCACGAGCAGTACTTC.

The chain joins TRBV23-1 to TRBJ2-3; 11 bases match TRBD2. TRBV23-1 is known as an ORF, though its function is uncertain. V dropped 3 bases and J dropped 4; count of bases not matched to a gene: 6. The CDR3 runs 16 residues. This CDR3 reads CASSHHLAGGPDTQYF. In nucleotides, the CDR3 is TGCGCCAGCAGTCACCACTTAGCGGGGGGGCCAGATACGCAGTATTTT.

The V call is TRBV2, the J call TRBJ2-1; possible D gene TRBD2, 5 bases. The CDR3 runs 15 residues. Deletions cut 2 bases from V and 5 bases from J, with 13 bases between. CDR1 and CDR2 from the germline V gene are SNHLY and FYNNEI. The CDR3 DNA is TGTGCCAGCAGTGAACTGGTGGGAGCAAACAATGAGCAGTTCTTC. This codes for CASSELVGANNEQFF. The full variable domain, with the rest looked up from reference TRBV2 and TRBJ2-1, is EPEVTQTPSHQVTQMGQEVILRCVPISNHLYFYWYRQILGQKVEFLVSFYNNEISEKSEIFDDQFSVERPDGSNFTLKIRSTKLEDSAMYFCASSELVGANNEQFFGPGTRLTVL.

CDR3 residues: CASSQPGQNQPQHF. The CDR3 DNA reads as TGTGCCAGCAGCCAACCGGGACAGAATCAGCCCCAGCATTTT. V usage is TRBV3-1 (or the pseudogene TRBV3-2) and J usage is TRBJ1-5; 7 nucleotides align to TRBD1. The CDR3 is 14 amino acids. Germline-derived CDR1 and CDR2 are LGHDT and YNNKEL (reference sequence). V dropped 2 bases and J dropped 4; count of bases not matched to a gene: 2.

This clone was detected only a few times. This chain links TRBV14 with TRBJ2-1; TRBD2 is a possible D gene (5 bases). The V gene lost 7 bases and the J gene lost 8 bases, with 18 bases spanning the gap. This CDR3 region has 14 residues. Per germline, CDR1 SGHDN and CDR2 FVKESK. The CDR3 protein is CASTKLAREDEQFF. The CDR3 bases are TGTGCCAGCACGAAGCTAGCAAGAGAGGATGAGCAGTTCTTC.

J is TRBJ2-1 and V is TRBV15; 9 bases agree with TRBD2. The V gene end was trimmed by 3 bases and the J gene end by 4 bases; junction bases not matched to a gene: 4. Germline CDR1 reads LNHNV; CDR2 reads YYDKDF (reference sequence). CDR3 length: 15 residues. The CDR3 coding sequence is TGTGCCACCAGCAGTAGCGGGAGTAGTTACAATGAGCAGTTCTTC. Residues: CATSSSGSSYNEQFF.

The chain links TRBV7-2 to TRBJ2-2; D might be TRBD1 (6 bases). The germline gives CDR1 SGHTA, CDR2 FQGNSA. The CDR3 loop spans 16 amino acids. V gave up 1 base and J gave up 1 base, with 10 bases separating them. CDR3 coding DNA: TGTGCCAGCAGCTTAGGGATACAGGGGAACACCGGGGAGCTGTTTTTT. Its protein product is CASSLGIQGNTGELFF.

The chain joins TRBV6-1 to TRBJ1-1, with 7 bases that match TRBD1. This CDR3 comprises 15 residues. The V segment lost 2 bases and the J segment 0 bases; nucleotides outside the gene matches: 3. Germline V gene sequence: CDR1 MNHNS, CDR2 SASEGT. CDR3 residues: CASSEQGGLNTEAFF. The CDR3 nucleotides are TGTGCCAGCAGTGAACAGGGGGGATTGAACACTGAAGCTTTCTTT.

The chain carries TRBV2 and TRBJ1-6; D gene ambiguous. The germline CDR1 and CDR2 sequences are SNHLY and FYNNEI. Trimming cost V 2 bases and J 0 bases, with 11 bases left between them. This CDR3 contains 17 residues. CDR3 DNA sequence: TGTGCCAGCAGTGAAAAACTTCCGAGCTCCTATAATTCACCCCTCCACTTT. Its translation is CASSEKLPSSYNSPLHF.

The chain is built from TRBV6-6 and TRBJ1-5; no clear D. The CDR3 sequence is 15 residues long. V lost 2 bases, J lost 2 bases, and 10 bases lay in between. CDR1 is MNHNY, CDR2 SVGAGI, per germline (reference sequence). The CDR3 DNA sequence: TGTGCCAGCAGTTACGGAGGTGTCGGCAATCAGCCCCAGCATTTT. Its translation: CASSYGGVGNQPQHF.

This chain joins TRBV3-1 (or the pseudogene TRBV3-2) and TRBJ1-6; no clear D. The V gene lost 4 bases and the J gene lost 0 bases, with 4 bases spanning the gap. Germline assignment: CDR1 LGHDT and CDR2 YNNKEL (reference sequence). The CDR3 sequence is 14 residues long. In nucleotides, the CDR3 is TGTGCCAGCAGCCCGAGCTCCTATAATTCACCCCTCCACTTT. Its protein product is CASSPSSYNSPLHF.

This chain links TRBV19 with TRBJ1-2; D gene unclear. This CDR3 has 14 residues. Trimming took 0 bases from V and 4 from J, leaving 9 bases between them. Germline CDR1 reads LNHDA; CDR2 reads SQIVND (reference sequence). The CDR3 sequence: CASSIEGTIYGYTF. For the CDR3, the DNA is TGTGCCAGTAGTATAGAGGGCACCATCTATGGCTACACCTTC. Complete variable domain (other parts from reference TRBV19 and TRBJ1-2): DGGITQSPKYLFRKEGQNVTLSCEQNLNHDAMYWYRQDPGQGLRLIYYSQIVNDFQKGDIAEGYSVSREKKESFPLTVTSAQKNPTAFYLCASSIEGTIYGYTFGSGTRLTVV.

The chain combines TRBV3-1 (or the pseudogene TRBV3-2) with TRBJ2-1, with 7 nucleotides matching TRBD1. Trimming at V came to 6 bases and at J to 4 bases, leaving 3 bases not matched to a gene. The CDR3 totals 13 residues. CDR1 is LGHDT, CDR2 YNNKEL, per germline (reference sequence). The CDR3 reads CASRTGNYNEQFF. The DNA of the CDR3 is TGTGCCAGCAGGACAGGGAATTACAATGAGCAGTTCTTC.

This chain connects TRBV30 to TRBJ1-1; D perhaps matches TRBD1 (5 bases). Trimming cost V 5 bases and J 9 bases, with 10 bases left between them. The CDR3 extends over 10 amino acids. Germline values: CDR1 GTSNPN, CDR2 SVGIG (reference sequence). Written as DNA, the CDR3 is TGTGCCTGGGTGGGGGGGAAAGCTTTCTTT. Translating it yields CAWVGGKAFF.

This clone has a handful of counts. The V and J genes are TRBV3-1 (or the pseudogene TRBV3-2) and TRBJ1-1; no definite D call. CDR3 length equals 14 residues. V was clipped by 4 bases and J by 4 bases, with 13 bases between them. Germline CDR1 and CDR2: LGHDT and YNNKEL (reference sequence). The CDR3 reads CASSRNSGITEAFF. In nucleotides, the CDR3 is TGTGCCAGCAGCCGCAACAGTGGAATCACTGAAGCTTTCTTT.

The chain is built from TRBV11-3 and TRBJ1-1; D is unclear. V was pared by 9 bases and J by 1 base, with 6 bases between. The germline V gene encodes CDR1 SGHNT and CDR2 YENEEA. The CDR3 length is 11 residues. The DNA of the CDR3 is TGTGCCAGTCAGGCGAACACTGAAGCTTTCTTT. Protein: CASQANTEAFF.

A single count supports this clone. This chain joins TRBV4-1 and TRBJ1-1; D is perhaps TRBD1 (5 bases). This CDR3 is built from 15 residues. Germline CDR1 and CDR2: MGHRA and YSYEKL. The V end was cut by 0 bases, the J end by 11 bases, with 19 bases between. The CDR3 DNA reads TGCGCCAGCAGCCAAGATACTTGGGGCAGGGCGGGGGCTTTCTTT. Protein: CASSQDTWGRAGAFF.

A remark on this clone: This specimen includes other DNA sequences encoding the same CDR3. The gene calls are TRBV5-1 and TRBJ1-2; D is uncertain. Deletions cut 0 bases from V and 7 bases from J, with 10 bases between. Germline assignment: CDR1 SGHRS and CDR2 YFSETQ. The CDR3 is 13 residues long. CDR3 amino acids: CASSLAGVGGYTF. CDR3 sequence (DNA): TGCGCCAGCAGCTTGGCCGGGGTCGGTGGCTACACCTTC.

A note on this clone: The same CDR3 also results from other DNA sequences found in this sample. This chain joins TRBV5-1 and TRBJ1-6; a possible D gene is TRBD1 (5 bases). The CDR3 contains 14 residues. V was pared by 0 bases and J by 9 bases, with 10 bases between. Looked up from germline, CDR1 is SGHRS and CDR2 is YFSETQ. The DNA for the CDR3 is TGCGCCAGCAGCTTGGCAGGGCGGGGTTCACCCCTCCACTTT. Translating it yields CASSLAGRGSPLHF.

The CDR3 is CAWSVRGGTYEQYV. CDR3 sequence (DNA): TGTGCCTGGAGTGTAAGGGGTGGTACCTACGAGCAGTACGTC. The V call is TRBV30, the J call TRBJ2-7; possible D gene TRBD1, 5 bases. Per the germline V gene, CDR1 is GTSNPN and CDR2 is SVGIG (reference sequence). Trimming removed 0 bases from V and 2 bases from J, with 11 bases in between. The CDR3 runs 14 residues.

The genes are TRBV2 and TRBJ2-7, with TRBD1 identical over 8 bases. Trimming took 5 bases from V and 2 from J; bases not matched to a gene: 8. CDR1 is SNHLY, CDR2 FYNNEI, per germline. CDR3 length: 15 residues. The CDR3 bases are TGTGCCAGCAGTTCAGCCGGGACAGGTGCCTACGAGCAGTACTTC. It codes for CASSSAGTGAYEQYF.

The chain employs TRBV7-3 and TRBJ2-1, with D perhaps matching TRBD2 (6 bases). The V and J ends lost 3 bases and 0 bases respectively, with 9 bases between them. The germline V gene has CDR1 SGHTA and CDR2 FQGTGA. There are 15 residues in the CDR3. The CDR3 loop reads CASSFSGSSYNEQFF. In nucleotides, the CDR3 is TGTGCCAGCAGCTTTAGCGGTAGCTCCTACAATGAGCAGTTCTTC.

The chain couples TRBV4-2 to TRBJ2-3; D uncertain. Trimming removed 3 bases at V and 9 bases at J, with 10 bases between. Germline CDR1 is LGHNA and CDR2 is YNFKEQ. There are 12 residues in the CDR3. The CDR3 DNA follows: TGTGCCAGCAGCCACCAGGTGGGCACGCAGTATTTT. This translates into CASSHQVGTQYF.

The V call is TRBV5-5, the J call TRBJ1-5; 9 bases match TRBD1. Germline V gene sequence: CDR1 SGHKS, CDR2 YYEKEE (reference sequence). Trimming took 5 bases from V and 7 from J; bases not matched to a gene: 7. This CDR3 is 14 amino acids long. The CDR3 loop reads CASSPQGAGQPQHF. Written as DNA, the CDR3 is TGTGCCAGCAGTCCACAGGGGGCAGGGCAGCCCCAGCATTTT. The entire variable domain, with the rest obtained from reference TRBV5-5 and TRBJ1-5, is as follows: DAGVTQSPTHLIKTRGQQVTLRCSPISGHKSVSWYQQVLGQGPQFIFQYYEKEERGRGNFPDRFSARQFPNYSSELNVNALLLGDSALYLCASSPQGAGQPQHFGDGTRLSIL.

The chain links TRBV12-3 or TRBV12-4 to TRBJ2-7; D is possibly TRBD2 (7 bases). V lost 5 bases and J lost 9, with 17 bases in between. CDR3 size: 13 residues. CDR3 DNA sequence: TGTGCCAGCAGTCGGGGGGTACAGGGAGGGCAGTACGTC. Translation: CASSRGVQGGQYV.

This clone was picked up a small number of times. Here the CDR3 DNA reads TGTGCCAGTAGTACGACAGGGCCGGGGAACACTGAAGCTTTCTTT. Translating gives CASSTTGPGNTEAFF. The chain carries TRBV19 and TRBJ1-1; 7 positions agree with TRBD1. Per the germline V gene, CDR1 is LNHDA and CDR2 is SQIVND (reference sequence). The CDR3 has 15 residues. V shed 4 bases, J shed 1 base, and the junction held 6 bases outside the gene matches.

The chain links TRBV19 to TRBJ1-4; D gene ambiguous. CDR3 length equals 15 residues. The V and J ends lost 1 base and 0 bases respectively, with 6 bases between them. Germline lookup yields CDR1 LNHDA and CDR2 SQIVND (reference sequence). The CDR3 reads CASSIGAATNEKLFF. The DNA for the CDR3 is TGTGCCAGTAGTATAGGGGCCGCAACTAATGAAAAACTGTTTTTT.

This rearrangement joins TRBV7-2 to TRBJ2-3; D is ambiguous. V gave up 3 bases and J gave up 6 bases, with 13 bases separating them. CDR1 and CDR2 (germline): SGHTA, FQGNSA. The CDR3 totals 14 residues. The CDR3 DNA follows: TGTGCCAGCAGCTTTTTGACAATGATCGATACGCAGTATTTT. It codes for CASSFLTMIDTQYF.

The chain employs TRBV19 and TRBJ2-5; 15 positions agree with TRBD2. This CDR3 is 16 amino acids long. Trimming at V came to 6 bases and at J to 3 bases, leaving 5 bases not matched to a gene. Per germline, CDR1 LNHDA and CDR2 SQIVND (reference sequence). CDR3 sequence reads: CASRGLAGGQEETQYF. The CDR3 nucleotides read TGTGCCAGTAGGGGACTAGCGGGGGGACAAGAAGAGACCCAGTACTTC. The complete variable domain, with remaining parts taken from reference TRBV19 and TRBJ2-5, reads DGGITQSPKYLFRKEGQNVTLSCEQNLNHDAMYWYRQDPGQGLRLIYYSQIVNDFQKGDIAEGYSVSREKKESFPLTVTSAQKNPTAFYLCASRGLAGGQEETQYFGPGTRLLVL.